A selection of T cell receptor beta chains follows, all from one sample in a study of CXCR3-negative and CXCR3-positive naive CD8 T cells. TCRdb re-called the 5' RACE reads, yielding one record per CDR3 amino acid sequence without DNA. In all, the sample yields more than 50,000 distinct CDR3 sequences. The sample taken for sequencing was naive CXCR3- CD8+ T cells from blood. These receptor sequences come from a human donor in good health. Some clones in this sample may be carry-over from other donors' samples. Each CDR3 is given with its conserved first and last residue. Each record gives: J gene, clone size, V gene, CDR3 protein. A clone size is listed for some rows: how often the clone was seen (once, few, many), or a class if it is expanded.

>TRBJ2-1|-|TRBV28
CASIPYQEMYNEQFF
>TRBJ2-2|-|TRBV7-9
CASSFLSERTGELFF
>TRBJ2-6|-|TRBV20-1
CSARDPGGANVLTF
>TRBJ2-7|-|TRBV4-2
CASSPPGLNDYEQYF
>TRBJ2-5|-|TRBV7-9
CAIPRLGTQYF
>TRBJ2-7|-|TRBV7-3
CASSLTPDSRGEQYF
>TRBJ2-3|-|TRBV28
CASSFSDRVPSTDTQYF
>TRBJ2-3|-|TRBV27
CASSFGLAGDTQYF
>TRBJ1-3|-|TRBV11-3
CASSYGPGNTIYF
>TRBJ2-5|-|TRBV6-5
CASSYSRGPETQYF
>TRBJ1-1|-|TRBV29-1
CSVLLLGGVRTEAFF
>TRBJ2-7|-|TRBV7-2
CASSYPDRGLYEQYF
>TRBJ2-3|-|TRBV6-5
CASSSDRAVDTQYF
>TRBJ2-5|-|TRBV28
CASSRVRGGRETQYF
>TRBJ1-4|-|TRBV4-3
CASSQGLGGQGAEKLFF
>TRBJ2-1|-|TRBV4-1
CASSQESRDHNEQFF
>TRBJ2-5|-|TRBV15
CATSRDPRQTFQETQYF
>TRBJ2-1|-|TRBV7-2
CASSTMTGAIEQFF
>TRBJ1-4|-|TRBV20-1
CSARDRVAANEKLFF
>TRBJ2-7|-|TRBV14
CASSVGTNYEQYF
>TRBJ1-1|-|TRBV19
CASSIGTVEAFF
>TRBJ1-2|-|TRBV29-1
CSVGGGRFGGYTF
>TRBJ2-7|-|TRBV5-1
CASSPDGANEQYF
>TRBJ2-1|medium-sized|TRBV7-6
CASSLGLAGGPYNEQFF
>TRBJ2-1|-|TRBV5-6
CASSSSYEQFF
>TRBJ2-2|-|TRBV19
CASLWTSGGAGELFF
>TRBJ2-1|-|TRBV5-1
CASSPTGTGDNEQFF
>TRBJ1-1|-|TRBV11-3
CASSLVPGDTEAFF
>TRBJ2-1|-|TRBV29-1
CSVGGGRAYNEQFF
>TRBJ2-7|-|TRBV10-3
CAISGTGSSYEQYF
>TRBJ1-6|-|TRBV27
CASSLYRGNSPLHF
>TRBJ2-1|-|TRBV10-3
CAISEGTSGRSSYNEQFF
>TRBJ2-1|-|TRBV2
CASRDSGQYNEQFF
>TRBJ2-3|-|TRBV7-2
CASSLIPGQLTDTQYF
>TRBJ2-7|-|TRBV7-2
CASSSHGTGAHSYEQYF
>TRBJ2-2|-|TRBV7-9
CAPDRVTGELFF
>TRBJ2-1|-|TRBV4-2
CASSQERWAAYNEQFF
>TRBJ1-1|-|TRBV6-2/TRBV6-3
CASSPMTAPLNTEAFF
>TRBJ1-4|-|TRBV4-3
CASSRADEKLFF
>TRBJ1-2|-|TRBV12-3/TRBV12-4
CASSVTVTGDYGYTF
>TRBJ2-7|-|TRBV5-1
CASSSGQGSDEQYF
>TRBJ2-3|-|TRBV6-6
CASSGTADTQYF